The 29 T cell receptor beta chains presented below share a single source sample, sequenced in a study of T cells after yellow fever vaccination. TCRdb re-called the 5' RACE reads through MiXCR, storing one row per CDR3 protein. The table lists 95,000 to 150,000 distinct CDR3 sequences, around 9.8% of them singletons. This specimen was CD8+ T cells sorted from PBMCs, taken on the day of the yellow fever booster vaccination. The source of these receptors is a man aged 18-30 years who received the YFV17D yellow fever vaccine.

This clonotype was counted many times. The chain is built from TRBV6-2 or TRBV6-3 and TRBJ2-3; the D is unclear. The CDR3 length is 15 residues. Trimming stripped 6 bases from V and 0 bases from J, with 13 bases between. The V gene's germline CDR1 is MNHEY and CDR2 SVGEGT. In nucleotides, the CDR3 is TGTGCCAGCAGCGGAGTTCCTGACAGCACAGATACGCAGTATTTT. Translating it yields CASSGVPDSTDTQYF.

This chain uses TRBV7-2 with TRBJ2-7; D is undetermined. Germline V gene data show CDR1 as SGHTA and CDR2 as FQGNSA. This CDR3 has 16 residues. Trimming shortened V by 2 bases and J by 3 bases, and 17 bases separated the two germline ends. Written as DNA, the CDR3 is TGTGCCAGCAGCTTATCCCCTCGGATGGAGATCTACGAGCAGTACGTC. Translating gives CASSLSPRMEIYEQYV.

This clonotype has just a few counts. The gene calls are TRBV27 and TRBJ2-1; 12 positions match TRBD2. This CDR3 region has 16 residues. V lost 5 bases and J lost 10; bases outside the gene matches: 12. The germline CDR1 and CDR2 sequences are MNHEY and SMNVEV (reference sequence). This CDR3 is CASSKGTSGGPGEQFF. The CDR3 DNA is TGTGCCAGCAGTAAAGGAACTAGCGGGGGGCCAGGCGAGCAGTTCTTC.

This clonotype has just a few counts. The genes are TRBV4-1 and TRBJ1-1, with no clear D. Per the germline V gene, CDR1 is MGHRA and CDR2 is YSYEKL. Trimming cost V 1 base and J 9 bases, with 9 bases left between them. The CDR3 loop spans 12 amino acids. CDR3 bases: TGCGCCAGCAGCCAAGGTTTAGTAAAAGCTTTCTTT. Its protein product is CASSQGLVKAFF.

The genes are TRBV7-3 and TRBJ2-1, with D possibly being TRBD2 (5 bases). V was clipped by 4 bases and J by 4 bases, with 17 bases between them. Germline lookup yields CDR1 SGHTA and CDR2 FQGTGA. This CDR3 comprises 16 residues. CDR3 amino acids: CASSSEGYSIYNEQFF. The CDR3 nucleotides are TGTGCCAGCAGCTCCGAGGGTTATTCTATTTACAATGAGCAGTTCTTC. Using reference TRBV7-3 and TRBJ2-1 for the parts outside the CDR3, the full variable domain is GAGVSQTPSNKVTEKGKYVELRCDPISGHTALYWYRQSLGQGPEFLIYFQGTGAADDSGLPNDRFFAVRPEGSVSTLKIQRTERGDSAVYLCASSSEGYSIYNEQFFGPGTRLTVL.

The V gene is TRBV7-9, the J gene TRBJ2-5, with D hard to call. Per germline, CDR1 SEHNR and CDR2 FQNEAQ (reference sequence). The CDR3 is made up of 12 amino acids. Between the trimmed V and J ends, which lost 1 base and 6 bases, there was a span of 6 bases. CDR3 sequence reads: CASSLETKTQYF. The CDR3 nucleotides read TGTGCCAGCAGCTTAGAAACTAAGACCCAGTACTTC.

This chain links TRBV11-2 with TRBJ2-3, with 14 bases identical to TRBD2. V dropped 4 bases and J dropped 6; count of bases not matched to a gene: 18. Germline loops: CDR1 SGHAT, CDR2 FQNNGV. The CDR3 is 20 residues long. The CDR3 reads CASSSTRGRTSGGQMDTQYF. In nucleotides, the CDR3 is TGTGCCAGCAGCTCGACGCGAGGGCGGACTAGCGGGGGGCAAATGGATACGCAGTATTTT. Using reference TRBV11-2 and TRBJ2-3 for the parts outside the CDR3, the full variable domain is EAGVAQSPRYKIIEKRQSVAFWCNPISGHATLYWYQQILGQGPKLLIQFQNNGVVDDSQLPKDRFSAERLKGVDSTLKIQPAKLEDSAVYLCASSSTRGRTSGGQMDTQYFGPGTRLTVL.

This clonotype was counted a few times. V and J are TRBV5-1 and TRBJ1-1; maybe TRBD1 (6 bases). Per the germline V gene, CDR1 is SGHRS and CDR2 is YFSETQ. V was shortened by 1 base and J by 6 bases, with 16 bases between the two germline ends. The CDR3 sequence is 15 residues long. CDR3 nucleotides: TGCGCCAGCAGCTTGTCGAACAGGGTTGGGGCTGAAGCTTTCTTT. Translating it yields CASSLSNRVGAEAFF. The full variable domain, rest sourced from reference TRBV5-1 and TRBJ1-1, is KAGVTQTPRYLIKTRGQQVTLSCSPISGHRSVSWYQQTPGQGLQFLFEYFSETQRNKGNFPGRFSGRQFSNSRSEMNVSTLELGDSALYLCASSLSNRVGAEAFFGQGTRLTVV.

This clonotype was seen more than once but under ten times. The V and J genes are TRBV18 and TRBJ2-3; TRBD2 matches at 12 bases. This CDR3 contains 18 residues. J lost 0 bases, V lost 6 bases, and 10 bases had no gene match. Germline lookup yields CDR1 KGHSH and CDR2 LQKENI. The CDR3 DNA sequence: TGTGCCAGCTCCCGCACTAGCGGGGGGACATCTAGCACAGATACGCAGTATTTT. Protein: CASSRTSGGTSSTDTQYF.

The V call is TRBV7-9, the J call TRBJ2-7; no reliable D call. V was cut by 4 bases and J by 4 bases, with 8 bases left in between. Germline V lookup: CDR1 SEHNR, CDR2 FQNEAQ (reference sequence). CDR3 size: 12 residues. The CDR3 DNA reads as TGTGCCAGCAGCTCTTTCGGATACGAGCAGTACGTC. Residues: CASSSFGYEQYV.

Many counts were recorded for this clonotype. CDR3 nucleotides: TGTGCCAGCAGTTACTCGTCAAGGGGCGAATATGGCTACACCTTC. Translating it yields CASSYSSRGEYGYTF. The chain recombines TRBV6-5 with TRBJ1-2; D possibly corresponds to TRBD1 (5 bases). The germline V and J ends were trimmed by 0 bases and 5 bases, with 13 bases remaining between them. Germline V gene data show CDR1 as MNHEY and CDR2 as SVGAGI. The CDR3 is 15 residues long.

The chain recombines TRBV12-3 or TRBV12-4 with TRBJ1-5; 10 nucleotides agree with TRBD1. J was trimmed by 1 base and V by 4 bases; bases with no gene match: 4. This CDR3 spans 16 amino acids. As DNA, the CDR3 is TGTGCCAGCAGTTCAGACAGGGGGCAGAGCAATCAGCCCCAGCATTTT. It encodes CASSSDRGQSNQPQHF.

The chain is built from TRBV7-9 and TRBJ2-3, with 12 bases that match TRBD1. V lost 4 bases and J lost 6; bases outside the gene matches: 8. This CDR3 spans 16 amino acids. Per the germline V gene, CDR1 is SEHNR and CDR2 is FQNEAQ (reference sequence). The CDR3, as DNA: TGTGCCAGCAGCTCGACCGGGACAGGGGGCCTCGATACGCAGTATTTT. It codes for CASSSTGTGGLDTQYF.

There are a few counts of this clonotype. The chain links TRBV4-3 to TRBJ1-1, with a possible D match to TRBD1 (5 bases). Germline lookup yields CDR1 LGHNA and CDR2 YSLEER. This CDR3 is 12 amino acids long. The V gene lost 2 bases and the J gene lost 7 bases, with 8 bases spanning the gap. The DNA of the CDR3 is TGCGCCAGCAGCCAACACGGGGGTGAAGCTTTCTTT. Its protein is CASSQHGGEAFF.

The CDR3 region is CSVEALTTDTQYF. The CDR3 bases are TGCAGCGTTGAAGCCCTGACAACAGATACGCAGTATTTT. The chain links TRBV29-1 to TRBJ2-3; D remains unclear. The CDR3 sequence is 13 residues long. The germline V and J ends were trimmed by 1 base and 3 bases, with 8 bases remaining between them. Per the germline V gene, CDR1 is SQVTM and CDR2 is ANQGSEA.

The CDR3 coding sequence is TGTGCCAGCAGTTTCTCATCGGAGGCAGATACGCAGTATTTT. The encoded protein is CASSFSSEADTQYF. V usage is TRBV12-3 or TRBV12-4 and J usage is TRBJ2-3; maybe TRBD2 (5 bases). CDR3 length: 14 residues. Trimming left V 3 bases short and J 4 bases short, with 11 bases between.

The sample holds a few counts of this clonotype. The V and J genes are TRBV12-3 or TRBV12-4 and TRBJ1-1, with a tentative D call TRBD1 (6 bases). The CDR3 consists of 14 residues. Trimming removed 4 bases at V and 0 bases at J, with 9 bases between. As DNA, the CDR3 is TGTGCCAGCAGTTATGGACAGCTGAACACTGAAGCTTTCTTT. This translates into CASSYGQLNTEAFF.

This clonotype was recorded a few times. CDR3 region: CSVISLVDEAFF. The CDR3, as DNA: TGCAGCGTCATATCCTTGGTTGACGAAGCTTTCTTT. V and J are TRBV29-1 and TRBJ1-1; the D is unclear. V was clipped by 6 bases and J by 8 bases, with 16 bases between them. Germline CDR1 is SQVTM and CDR2 is ANQGSEA. The CDR3 is made up of 12 amino acids.

The rearrangement uses TRBV10-3 and TRBJ2-7; unclear D gene. Trimming removed 0 bases from V and 7 bases from J, with 4 bases in between. The CDR3 runs 11 residues. Germline loops: CDR1 ENHRY, CDR2 SYGVKD. CDR3 DNA: TGTGCCATCAGTGAGTCTTGGGAGCAGTACTTC. Its translation is CAISESWEQYF.

This clonotype was seen only a few times. The V and J genes are TRBV11-2 and TRBJ2-5; 11 nucleotides match TRBD1. V was pared by 5 bases and J by 5 bases, with 13 bases of the junction left unmatched. CDR1 and CDR2 from the germline V gene are SGHAT and FQNNGV. This CDR3 has 17 amino acids. CDR3 sequence (DNA): TGTGCCAGCAGCACCCTCCGTTCGGGACAGGGGGGGGAGACCCAGTACTTC. Translated, it gives CASSTLRSGQGGETQYF.

At least ten counts were recorded for this clonotype. The rearrangement uses TRBV5-5 and TRBJ2-7, with 7 bases that match TRBD1. CDR1 is SGHKS and CDR2 is YYEKEE in the germline V gene (reference sequence). The CDR3 sequence is 13 residues long. After removal of 4 bases from V and 5 bases from J, the junction contained 6 bases not matched to a gene. The CDR3 region is CASSPTGSNEQYF. The CDR3 DNA reads as TGTGCCAGCAGCCCGACAGGGTCCAACGAGCAGTACTTC.

As DNA, the CDR3 is TGTGCCAGCGGGGAGACCTCCTACGAGCAGTACTTC. Translating gives CASGETSYEQYF. The chain employs TRBV14 and TRBJ2-7, with D maybe TRBD2 (5 bases). The CDR3 is made up of 12 amino acids. Germline V gene data show CDR1 as SGHDN and CDR2 as FVKESK. The V end was cut by 8 bases, the J end by 0 bases, with 8 bases between.

The table lists this clonotype with a few counts. In DNA form, the CDR3 reads TGCGCCAGCAGCCAAGTTGTGGGGCCCACAGATACGCAGTATTTT. This sequence encodes CASSQVVGPTDTQYF. The gene calls are TRBV4-1 and TRBJ2-3; the D gene is possibly TRBD1 (5 bases). Germline-derived CDR1 and CDR2 are MGHRA and YSYEKL. This CDR3 spans 15 amino acids. V was pared by 1 base and J by 2 bases, with 10 bases between.

There are a few counts of this clonotype. The chain carries TRBV27 and TRBJ1-5; D unclear. Looked up from germline, CDR1 is MNHEY and CDR2 is SMNVEV (reference sequence). The CDR3 has 14 amino acids. V gave up 0 bases and J gave up 6 bases, with 9 bases separating them. CDR3 in DNA: TGTGCCAGCAGTTTATCCGGGGAGGGTCAGCCCCAGCATTTT. Encoded protein: CASSLSGEGQPQHF.

This chain joins TRBV7-3 and TRBJ2-1, with 8 nucleotides matching TRBD2. The CDR3 spans 16 residues. CDR1 is SGHTA, CDR2 FQGTGA, per germline. V dropped 5 bases and J dropped 3; count of bases not matched to a gene: 9. CDR3 DNA sequence: TGTGCCAGCAGCCCCCATACTAGCGGCAGCTACAATGAGCAGTTCTTC. Its translation: CASSPHTSGSYNEQFF.

This clonotype was observed a handful of times. The J gene is TRBJ2-5, the V gene TRBV10-3, with TRBD2 identical over 9 bases. In germline, CDR1 is ENHRY, CDR2 SYGVKD. V shed 10 bases and J 4 bases; nucleotides not matched to a gene: 4. The CDR3 covers 12 residues. The CDR3 here is CATGTSLETQYF. The CDR3 DNA follows: TGTGCCACGGGGACTAGCTTAGAGACCCAGTACTTC.

This rearrangement joins TRBV19 to TRBJ2-1; the D gene is possibly TRBD2 (5 bases). Deletions cut 5 bases from V and 0 bases from J, with 11 bases between. Per the germline V gene, CDR1 is LNHDA and CDR2 is SQIVND (reference sequence). CDR3 length: 15 residues. The CDR3 is CASSQRGSSYNEQFF. The CDR3, as DNA: TGTGCCAGTAGTCAACGGGGTAGCTCCTACAATGAGCAGTTCTTC.

V and J are TRBV6-2 or TRBV6-3 and TRBJ1-4; no clear D gene. This CDR3 region has 11 residues. Germline V gene sequence: CDR1 MNHEY, CDR2 SVGEGT. Trimming removed 5 bases at V and 3 bases at J, with 1 base between. CDR3 residues: CASSANEKLFF. The CDR3 region has the DNA TGTGCCAGCAGTGCTAATGAAAAACTGTTTTTT.

This clonotype has just a few counts. This chain connects TRBV7-3 to TRBJ2-2, with D perhaps matching TRBD2 (6 bases). Looked up from germline, CDR1 is SGHTA and CDR2 is FQGTGA. Trimming stripped 5 bases from V and 1 base from J, with 11 bases between. The CDR3 has 15 residues. CDR3 loop: CASSPSGGNTGELFF. Here the CDR3 DNA reads TGTGCCAGCAGCCCATCCGGGGGGAACACCGGGGAGCTGTTTTTT.